This T cell receptor beta chain appears in the sequencing data of a study of shared clonotypes between healthy human individuals. Clones were read by immunoSEQ multiplex PCR, and TCRdb kept only the in-frame ones, dropping some. Of about 2.4 million clones in the sample, roughly 93% were seen once. Overall study findings and caveats: For sorted subsets, rarefaction showed incomplete sequencing despite large depth. Blood alone was sampled, and tissue repertoires likely differ.

V dropped 3 bases and J dropped 2 bases, with 9 bases sitting between them. Germline loops: CDR1 MRHNA, CDR2 SNTAGT. This CDR3 has 14 residues. To note about this clone: Its antigen is still unknown.

V gene TRBV6-4 combines with J gene TRBJ2-3; no firm D call. The receptor was derived from a man between 18 and 29 years old in good health. Some clones in this sample may be carry-over from other donors' samples. What was sequenced was naive CD4+ T cells from PBMCs. Subset defined: CD45RA+ positively selected. The CDR3 DNA reads TGTGCCAGCAGTGAAGGGTTTAACACAGATACGCAGTATTTT. It translates to CASSEGFNTDTQYF.